This T cell receptor (beta chain) was sequenced in a study of cytomegalovirus exposure and HLA in healthy donors. Study as a whole: An earlier analysis identified more than 90 million unique TCR beta sequences in some 180 million T cells. Unique TCRs from HLA-typed donors, 80 million to 90 million of them, were held in an early data release. Study outcomes and limitations: Diagnosis of cytomegalovirus status made by the classifier reportedly showed high specificity and sensitivity.

Though nominally healthy at sampling, donors likely had unrecorded immune exposures. Both 60 Vbeta primers and 13 Jbeta primers went into the PCR. TCRdb's table, derived via immunoSEQ multiplex PCR, lists solely in-frame clones and lacks some. The sample has about 140,000 clones; 70% to 85% are singletons. V shed 6 bases and J shed 8 bases, with 16 bases lying between them. The CDR3 covers 14 residues. Germline values: CDR1 SNHLY, CDR2 FYNNEI. This clone was counted many times. No antigen is known for it. This chain uses TRBV2 with TRBJ1-4; possible D gene TRBD1, 6 bases. Specimen: PBMCs. The receptor was derived from a woman in her sixties or seventies in good health and CMV-seropositive. The CDR3 coding sequence is TGTGCCAGCAGATCAGGGGTTGGGGAAGAAAAACTGTTTTTT. Translating it yields CASRSGVGEEKLFF.